This entry concerns a single TCR beta chain. These data are taken from a study of blood T cell repertoires in COVID-19. Study-level background: Researchers got acute and convalescent COVID-19 samples from the United States, Italy and Spain.

Clones were sequenced by immunoSEQ multiplex PCR, and TCRdb holds only the in-frame ones, with some missing. The data show about 670,000 clones, with around 89% seen just once and 0.2% to 0.3% held by the top ten. The CDR3 runs to 15 residues. V lost 5 bases and J lost 7; bases outside the gene matches: 7. Germline V CDR1 and CDR2: SGHTA, FQGTGA. Input material: peripheral blood. The TCR originated in a woman aged 18-29 years with acute or convalescent COVID-19. The rearrangement links TRBV7-3 to TRBJ2-1; TRBD2 agrees at 11 bases. In DNA form, the CDR3 reads TGTGCCAGCAGCATTGGACTAGCGGGTGTTAATGAGCAGTTCTTC. Amino acid sequence: CASSIGLAGVNEQFF.